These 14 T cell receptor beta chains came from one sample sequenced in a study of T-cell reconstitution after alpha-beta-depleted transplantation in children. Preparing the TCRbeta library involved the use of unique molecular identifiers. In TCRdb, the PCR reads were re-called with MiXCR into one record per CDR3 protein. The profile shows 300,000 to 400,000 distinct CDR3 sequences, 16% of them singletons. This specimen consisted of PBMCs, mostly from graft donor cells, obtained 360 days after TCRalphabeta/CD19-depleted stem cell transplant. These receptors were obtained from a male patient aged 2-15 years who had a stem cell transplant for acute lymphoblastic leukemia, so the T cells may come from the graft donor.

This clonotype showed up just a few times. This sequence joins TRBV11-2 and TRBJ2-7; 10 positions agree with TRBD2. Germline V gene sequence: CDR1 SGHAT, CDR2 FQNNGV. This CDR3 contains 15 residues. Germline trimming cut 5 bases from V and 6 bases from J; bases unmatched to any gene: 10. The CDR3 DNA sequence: TGTGCCAGCAGCCCTCAGGCTGGACTAGCGGCCGAGCAGTACTTC. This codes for CASSPQAGLAAEQYF.

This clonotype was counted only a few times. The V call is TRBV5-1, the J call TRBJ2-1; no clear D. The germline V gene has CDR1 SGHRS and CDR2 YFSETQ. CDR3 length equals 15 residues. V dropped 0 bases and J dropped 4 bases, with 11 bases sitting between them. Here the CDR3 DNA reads TGCGCCAGCAGCTTGGAGGCGGACCGATACAATGAGCAGTTCTTC. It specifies CASSLEADRYNEQFF.

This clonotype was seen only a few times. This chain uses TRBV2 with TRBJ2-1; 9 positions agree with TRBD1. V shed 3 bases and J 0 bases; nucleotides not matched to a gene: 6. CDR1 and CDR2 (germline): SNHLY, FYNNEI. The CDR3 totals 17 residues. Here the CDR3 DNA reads TGTGCCAGCAGTGATAGGACAGGGGTGAGCTCCTACAATGAGCAGTTCTTC. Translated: CASSDRTGVSSYNEQFF.

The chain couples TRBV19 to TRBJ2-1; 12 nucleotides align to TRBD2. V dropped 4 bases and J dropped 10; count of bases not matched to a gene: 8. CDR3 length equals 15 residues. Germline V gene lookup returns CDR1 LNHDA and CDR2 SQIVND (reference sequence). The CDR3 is CASSTRASGREEQFF. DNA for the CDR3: TGTGCCAGTAGTACTCGGGCTAGCGGGAGGGAAGAGCAGTTCTTC.

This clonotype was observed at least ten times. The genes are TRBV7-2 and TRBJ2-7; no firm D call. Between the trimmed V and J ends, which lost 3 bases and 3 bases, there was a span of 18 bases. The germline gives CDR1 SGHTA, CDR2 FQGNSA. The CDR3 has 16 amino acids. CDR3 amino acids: CASSFVKRTDIYEQYF. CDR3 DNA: TGTGCCAGCAGCTTCGTGAAGAGGACGGATATCTACGAGCAGTACTTC.

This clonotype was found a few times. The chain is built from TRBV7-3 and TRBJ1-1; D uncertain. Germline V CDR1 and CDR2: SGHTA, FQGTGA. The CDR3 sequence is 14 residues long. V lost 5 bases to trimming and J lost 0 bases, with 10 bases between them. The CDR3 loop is CASSINGLNTEAFF. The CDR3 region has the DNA TGTGCCAGCAGCATTAATGGACTGAACACTGAAGCTTTCTTT.

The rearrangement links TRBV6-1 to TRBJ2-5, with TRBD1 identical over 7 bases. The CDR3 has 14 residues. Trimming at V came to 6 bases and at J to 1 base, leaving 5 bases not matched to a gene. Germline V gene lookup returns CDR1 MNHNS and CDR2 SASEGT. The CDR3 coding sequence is TGTGCCAGCAGCGACGGGACAGCCCAAGAGACCCAGTACTTC. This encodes CASSDGTAQETQYF.

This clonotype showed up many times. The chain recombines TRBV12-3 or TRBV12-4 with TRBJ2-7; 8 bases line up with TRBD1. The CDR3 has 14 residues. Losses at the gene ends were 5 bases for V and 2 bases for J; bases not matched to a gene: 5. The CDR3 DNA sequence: TGTGCCAGCAGTCGTCACAGGGGGGCCTACGAGCAGTACTTC. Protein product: CASSRHRGAYEQYF.

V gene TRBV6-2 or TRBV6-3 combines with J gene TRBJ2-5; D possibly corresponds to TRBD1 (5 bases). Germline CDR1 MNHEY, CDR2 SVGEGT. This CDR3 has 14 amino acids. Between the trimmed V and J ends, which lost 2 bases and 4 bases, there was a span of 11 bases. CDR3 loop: CASSYIGAGETQYF. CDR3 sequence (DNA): TGTGCCAGCAGTTACATAGGGGCAGGAGAGACCCAGTACTTC.

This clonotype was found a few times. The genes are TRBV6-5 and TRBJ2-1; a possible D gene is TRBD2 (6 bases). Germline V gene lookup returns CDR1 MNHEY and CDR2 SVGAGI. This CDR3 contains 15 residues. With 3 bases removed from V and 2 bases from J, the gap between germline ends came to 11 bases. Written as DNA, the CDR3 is TGTGCCAGCAGTTATGCTCTAGCGCCCTACAATGAGCAGTTCTTC. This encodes CASSYALAPYNEQFF.

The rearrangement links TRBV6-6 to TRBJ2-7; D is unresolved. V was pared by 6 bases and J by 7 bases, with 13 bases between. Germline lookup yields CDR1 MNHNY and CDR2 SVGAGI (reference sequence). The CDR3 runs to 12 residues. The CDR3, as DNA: TGTGCCAGCAGACACGGTGGTAGTGAGCAGTACTTC. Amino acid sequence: CASRHGGSEQYF.

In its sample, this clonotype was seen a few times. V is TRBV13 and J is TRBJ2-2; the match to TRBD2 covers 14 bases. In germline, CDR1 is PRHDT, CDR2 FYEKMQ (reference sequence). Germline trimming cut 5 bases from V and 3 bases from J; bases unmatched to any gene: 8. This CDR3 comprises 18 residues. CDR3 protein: CASSPQGLAGEDTGELFF. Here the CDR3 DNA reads TGTGCCAGCAGCCCCCAGGGACTAGCGGGAGAGGACACCGGGGAGCTGTTTTTT.

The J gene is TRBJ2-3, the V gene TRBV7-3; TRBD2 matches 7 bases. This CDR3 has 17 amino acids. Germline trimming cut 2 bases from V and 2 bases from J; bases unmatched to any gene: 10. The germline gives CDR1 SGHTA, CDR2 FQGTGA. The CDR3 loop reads CASSLLGRGLFTDTQYF. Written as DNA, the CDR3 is TGTGCCAGCAGCTTATTGGGTCGGGGACTATTCACAGATACGCAGTATTTT.

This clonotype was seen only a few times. The CDR3 region is CASSLGLTYTDTQYF. DNA of the CDR3: TGTGCCAGCAGCTTAGGGTTAACATACACAGATACGCAGTATTTT. The chain uses TRBV7-3 and TRBJ2-3, with no clear D. Germline CDR1 and CDR2: SGHTA and FQGTGA. The CDR3 contains 15 residues. Trimming removed 2 bases at V and 2 bases at J, with 11 bases between.